The 20 T cell receptor beta chains below were found in one sample sequenced in a study of blood T cell repertoires in COVID-19. TCRdb keeps only in-frame clones here, not all; method: immunoSEQ multiplex PCR. The data show fewer than 250,000 clones, approximately 80% seen once. The specimen was peripheral blood. The source of these receptors is a woman of 80 years or more with acute or convalescent COVID-19.

About this clone itself: At one end the junction does not follow the germline gene, possibly because of a read error. The V gene is TRBV7-7, the J gene TRBJ2-2; 15 bases match TRBD2. The CDR3 consists of 16 residues. The germline V gene has CDR1 SSHAT and CDR2 FNYEAQ (reference sequence). The CDR3 DNA follows: TGTGCTAGCAGCCCCAGGACTAGCGGGGGGGCCGGGGAGCTGTTTTTT. Protein product: CASSPRTSGGAGELFF.

This clone was recorded once. This sequence joins TRBV19 and TRBJ2-7; D is undetermined. Trimming removed 7 bases at V and 6 bases at J, with 13 bases between. The CDR3 contains 12 residues. Germline CDR1 is LNHDA and CDR2 is SQIVND (reference sequence). The CDR3 region is CASILSGTEQYF. CDR3 DNA sequence: TGTGCCAGTATTCTCTCAGGTACCGAGCAGTACTTC.

The chain joins TRBV10-1 to TRBJ1-1; tentative D call: TRBD1 (5 bases). Per the germline V gene, CDR1 is WNHNN and CDR2 is SYGVQD (reference sequence). V lost 2 bases to trimming and J lost 4 bases, with 11 bases between them. The CDR3 runs to 14 residues. CDR3 in DNA: TGCGCCAGCAGTGAGCAGGGTAGGGGCACTGAAGCTTTCTTT. Residues: CASSEQGRGTEAFF.

V is TRBV2 and J is TRBJ1-5, with D possibly matching TRBD1 (5 bases). Germline V gene data show CDR1 as SNHLY and CDR2 as FYNNEI. This CDR3 contains 15 residues. Trimming stripped 4 bases from V and 2 bases from J, with 12 bases between. The CDR3 coding sequence is TGTGCCAGCAGTGGGCAGGGCGGCGGCAATCAGCCCCAGCATTTT. Translation: CASSGQGGGNQPQHF. The variable domain in full, completed from reference TRBV2 and TRBJ1-5, reads EPEVTQTPSHQVTQMGQEVILRCVPISNHLYFYWYRQILGQKVEFLVSFYNNEISEKSEIFDDQFSVERPDGSNFTLKIRSTKLEDSAMYFCASSGQGGGNQPQHFGDGTRLSIL.

The gene calls are TRBV18 and TRBJ1-1, with D possibly TRBD1 on 6 matching bases. Germline lookup yields CDR1 KGHSH and CDR2 LQKENI. Trimming took 2 bases from V and 11 from J, leaving 12 bases between them. CDR3 length: 12 amino acids. In DNA form, the CDR3 reads TGTGCCAGCTCACCAAACAGGGTAGACGCTTTCTTT. This sequence encodes CASSPNRVDAFF.

The rearrangement uses TRBV7-3 and TRBJ1-1; 7 bases fit TRBD1. V lost 8 bases, J lost 4 bases, and 13 bases stayed unmatched. CDR1 SGHTA and CDR2 FQGTGA come from the germline V gene. This CDR3 contains 15 residues. Written as DNA, the CDR3 is TGTGCCAGCGGACGCGGAGGGACAGCCCGCACTGAAGCTTTCTTT. It yields the protein CASGRGGTARTEAFF.

This chain joins TRBV11-3 and TRBJ2-7; 10 bases match TRBD1. The ends lost 4 bases at V and 1 base at J; junction bases unmatched: 10. The CDR3 runs 17 residues. Germline lookup yields CDR1 SGHNT and CDR2 YENEEA. CDR3 in amino acids: CASSSRGQGPLSYEQYF. CDR3 sequence (DNA): TGTGCCAGCAGCTCAAGGGGACAGGGGCCCCTTTCCTACGAGCAGTACTTC. Together with reference TRBV11-3 and TRBJ2-7, the CDR3 gives the full variable domain: EAGVVQSPRYKIIEKKQPVAFWCNPISGHNTLYWYLQNLGQGPELLIRYENEEAVDDSQLPKDRFSAERLKGVDSTLKIQPAELGDSAVYLCASSSRGQGPLSYEQYFGPGTRLTVT.

The genes are TRBV5-3 and TRBJ2-1; 9 positions match TRBD2. TRBV5-3 is an ORF; its function is uncertain. Losses at the gene ends were 6 bases for V and 10 bases for J; bases not matched to a gene: 11. The CDR3 sequence is 14 residues long. For the CDR3, the DNA is TGTGCCAGAACGGCTAGCGGGAAAAAAGGAGAGCAGTTCTTC. It encodes CARTASGKKGEQFF.

The rearrangement uses TRBV27 and TRBJ2-7; possibly TRBD2 for D (6 bases). Deletions cut 6 bases from V and 4 bases from J, with 19 bases between. CDR3 length equals 15 residues. Germline CDR1 MNHEY, CDR2 SMNVEV (reference sequence). In DNA form, the CDR3 reads TGTGCCAGCAGCCGTACGCCGGGACTTACATACGAGCAGTACTTC. Protein: CASSRTPGLTYEQYF.

The V gene is TRBV7-2, the J gene TRBJ1-1, with D perhaps TRBD1 (6 bases). This CDR3 comprises 14 residues. The germline CDR1 and CDR2 sequences are SGHTA and FQGNSA. Trimming pared 3 bases from V and 8 bases from J, leaving 16 bases between. The CDR3 nucleotides read TGTGCCAGCAGCTTTAGGACCGAACAGGGAGAAGCTTTCTTT. Amino acids: CASSFRTEQGEAFF. Full variable domain (rest looked up from reference TRBV7-2 and TRBJ1-1): GAGVSQSPSNKVTEKGKDVELRCDPISGHTALYWYRQSLGQGLEFLIYFQGNSAPDKSGLPSDRFSAERTGGSVSTLTIQRTQQEDSAVYLCASSFRTEQGEAFFGQGTRLTVV.

This clone was picked up one time. The J gene is TRBJ2-2, the V gene TRBV6-1; 9 nucleotides align to TRBD2. CDR3 size: 17 residues. The V and J ends lost 3 bases and 5 bases, in that order; junction bases with no gene match: 10. The V gene's germline CDR1 is MNHNS and CDR2 SASEGT. The CDR3 spells CASSENPGLAGTGELFF. The CDR3 DNA follows: TGTGCCAGCAGTGAGAACCCGGGACTAGCCGGAACCGGGGAGCTGTTTTTT.

The CDR3 here is CASSFSRIGGADGYTF. The CDR3 DNA reads TGTGCCAGCAGCTTCTCCAGGATAGGGGGCGCGGATGGCTACACCTTC. The chain joins TRBV7-9 to TRBJ1-2, with 7 positions matching TRBD1. CDR1 is SEHNR and CDR2 is FQNEAQ in the germline V gene (reference sequence). This CDR3 contains 16 residues. Germline trimming cut 3 bases from V and 6 bases from J; bases unmatched to any gene: 13.

This chain connects TRBV7-2 to TRBJ2-3, with 9 nucleotides matching TRBD2. The CDR3 has 15 residues. Trimming at V came to 2 bases and at J to 12 bases, leaving 12 bases not matched to a gene. From germline, CDR1 is SGHTA and CDR2 FQGNSA. CDR3 sequence: CASSLSGERGAKQYF. The CDR3 DNA reads as TGTGCCAGCAGCTTATCGGGCGAGCGGGGGGCTAAACAGTATTTT.

The chain carries TRBV25-1 and TRBJ1-1; D ambiguous. CDR3 length equals 13 residues. Germline V gene lookup returns CDR1 MGHDK and CDR2 SYGVNS. V lost 2 bases and J lost 7, with 11 bases in between. CDR3 coding DNA: TGTGCCAGCAGTGAACCTGACACGAGTGAAGCTTTCTTT. Protein product: CASSEPDTSEAFF.

This clone has only one observation. The V and J genes are TRBV5-1 and TRBJ2-3; 10 bases line up with TRBD2. This CDR3 is built from 15 residues. V lost 2 bases to trimming and J lost 4 bases; unmatched junction nucleotides: 4. Looked up from germline, CDR1 is SGHRS and CDR2 is YFSETQ. CDR3: CASSFLAGDPDTQYF. CDR3 nucleotides: TGCGCCAGCAGCTTTCTAGCGGGAGATCCAGATACGCAGTATTTT.

This clone was counted a few times. The chain recombines TRBV19 with TRBJ1-2; 11 positions agree with TRBD1. Germline V CDR1 and CDR2: LNHDA, SQIVND (reference sequence). The V segment lost 3 bases and the J segment 4 bases; nucleotides outside the gene matches: 13. The length of the CDR3 is 18 residues. CDR3 DNA sequence: TGTGCCAGTAGTATCCCGAGGACAGGGGGCGGAGGTGCCTATGGCTACACCTTC. Residues: CASSIPRTGGGGAYGYTF.

This chain uses TRBV5-5 with TRBJ1-6; tentatively, D is TRBD1 (6 bases). V lost 3 bases, J lost 0 bases, and 10 bases lay in between. CDR1 and CDR2 (germline): SGHKS, YYEKEE (reference sequence). The CDR3 runs 16 residues. CDR3 amino acids: CASSWTANSYNSPLHF. The CDR3 region has the DNA TGTGCCAGCAGCTGGACAGCAAACTCCTATAATTCACCCCTCCACTTT.

The V and J genes are TRBV29-1 and TRBJ1-4; D ambiguous. The CDR3 covers 10 residues. Germline-derived CDR1 and CDR2 are SQVTM and ANQGSEA. V was clipped by 7 bases and J by 4 bases, with 4 bases between them. This CDR3 is CSASNEKLFF. The CDR3 DNA sequence: TGCAGCGCCAGTAATGAAAAACTGTTTTTT.

The rearrangement uses TRBV18 and TRBJ1-2; D may be TRBD1 (5 bases). The V gene lost 1 base and the J gene lost 8 bases, with 14 bases spanning the gap. From germline, CDR1 is KGHSH and CDR2 LQKENI. CDR3 length: 14 residues. The CDR3 loop reads CASSPRQRGSGYTF. Here the CDR3 DNA reads TGTGCCAGCTCACCACGCCAAAGGGGAAGCGGCTACACCTTC.

This rearrangement joins TRBV10-3 to TRBJ2-5; unclear D gene. The CDR3 runs to 13 residues. V dropped 4 bases and J dropped 2 bases, with 8 bases sitting between them. Germline CDR1 and CDR2: ENHRY and SYGVKD. Written as DNA, the CDR3 is TGTGCCATCAGTGGCCCAGTACAAGAGACCCAGTACTTC. Its protein product is CAISGPVQETQYF.